Listed below are T cell receptor beta chains from one sample, sequenced in a study of cytomegalovirus exposure and HLA in healthy donors. Sequencing used immunoSEQ multiplex PCR; TCRdb keeps in-frame clones, though not all of them. The sample carries about 130,000 clones, roughly 80% recorded once. The sequenced material came from PBMCs. The receptors were sampled from a man aged 35 to 55 in good health and CMV-seronegative. The CDR3 runs from the conserved cysteine through the conserved F or W. The order of the fields is V gene, J gene, clone size, CDR3 protein. A row's size may be missing; if present it is once, few, many or a size class.

>TRBV6-5|TRBJ2-7|NA
CASSRGQGGQYF
>TRBV2|TRBJ1-1|NA
CASSGSQPNTEAFF
>TRBV6-5|TRBJ2-1|NA
CASSYGAAGHNEQFF
>TRBV9|TRBJ2-1|NA
CASSVEGLAGNPQFF
>TRBV7-9|TRBJ1-1|NA
CASSEQGSGLTEAFF
>TRBV2|TRBJ2-3|NA
CARRQGSTDTQYF
>TRBV2|TRBJ2-3|NA
CASSDGVGGTDTQYF
>TRBV6-5|TRBJ2-7|NA
CASSQGQGDYEQYF
>TRBV10-2|TRBJ2-7|NA
CASSTGAGLGGEQYF
>TRBV30|TRBJ2-2|NA
CAWSVLVETGELFF
>TRBV2|TRBJ2-1|once
CASSRDTYNEQFF
>TRBV28|TRBJ2-7|NA
CASSLPRDYHYEQYF
>TRBV6-1|TRBJ2-3|NA
CASSEIGGGTQYF
>TRBV10-3|TRBJ2-5|NA
CAISRDVETQYF
>TRBV7-9|TRBJ1-5|once
CASSRGEGSNQPQHF
>TRBV14|TRBJ2-2|NA
CASSQAAGANTGELFF
>TRBV7-9|TRBJ1-1|NA
CASSLQGIEAFF
>TRBV14|TRBJ2-5|NA
CASSQGWQGIQETQYF
>TRBV5-6|TRBJ2-1|few
CASSLDRGPSYNEQFF
>TRBV21-1|TRBJ2-1|NA
CASTGTGDVINEQFF
>TRBV7-9|TRBJ1-2|NA
CASSADSNYGYTF
>TRBV6-1|TRBJ1-1|NA
CASRADSGTEAFF
>TRBV5-6|TRBJ1-5|NA
CASSLREGLGPQHF
>TRBV2|TRBJ2-7|NA
CASSPRDEQYF
>TRBV29-1|NA|NA
CSVARTGYEQYF
>TRBV2|TRBJ2-3|NA
CATQGGPLNTQYF
>TRBV7-8|TRBJ2-7|NA
CASSWSGGPYEQYF
>TRBV4-2|TRBJ2-3|NA
CASSQDLAGGDISTDTQYF
>TRBV2|TRBJ2-5|few
CASSPLRETQYF
>TRBV14|TRBJ2-1|NA
CASSHGLVNEQFF
>TRBV5-4|TRBJ2-5|once
CASSSKAGAGETQYF
>TRBV5-1|TRBJ2-7|NA
CASSRDFNPYEQYF
>TRBV10-1|TRBJ2-7|NA
CASSELASYEQYF
>TRBV2|TRBJ1-5|few
CASSEADGRVRGQPQHF
>TRBV2|TRBJ2-7|NA
CASTPRAGVQAEQYF
>TRBV18|TRBJ2-2|NA
CASSPSLTGELFF
>TRBV28|TRBJ2-3|NA
CASKTRGRASDTQYF
>TRBV5-8|TRBJ2-3|NA
CASSLAGGRDTQYF
>TRBV5-1|TRBJ1-3|few
CASSSASPGNTIYF
>TRBV6-5|TRBJ2-1|NA
CASSLGVGRGEQFF
>TRBV6-5|TRBJ2-5|NA
CASSPDRQGETQYF
>TRBV29-1|TRBJ1-5|NA
CSVAGGAPDQPQHF
>TRBV29-1|NA|NA
CSVVLQRTSPYEQYF
>TRBV7-9|TRBJ2-3|once
CASSYADTQYF
>TRBV7-9|TRBJ2-7|NA
CASSSSGQSYEQYF
>TRBV13|TRBJ2-7|NA
CASSPGLAESSYEQYF
>TRBV7-7|TRBJ2-2|NA
CASSPRGSGGVGELFF
>TRBV5-4|TRBJ1-1|NA
CASSPLAGTGSLWAEAFF
>TRBV11-1|TRBJ1-1|NA
CASSAFGVRGRAFF
>TRBV5-1|TRBJ2-6|few
CASSLVPSSGANVLTF
>TRBV21-1|TRBJ2-7|NA
CASSFSCGPSLFSYEQYF
>TRBV27|TRBJ2-7|once
CASSLRESYEQYF
>TRBV5-1|TRBJ1-3|NA
CASSEDRMAYGNTIYF
>TRBV28|TRBJ2-7|NA
CASSFRQGPLDEQYF